This is a list of T cell receptor beta chains from one sample in a study of blood T cells in healthy people across ages. From the 5' RACE reads, TCRdb called clonotypes with MiXCR, one entry per CDR3 protein. Of about 1.4 million distinct CDR3 sequences listed, roughly 59% are singletons. The sample was blood. Receptors originate from a man between 18 and 29 years old in good health. Each CDR3 is given with its conserved first and last residue. The D gene is left open where the match is weak. Expanded clones are given a class, and other clones once, few, many or no size at all.

clone_size,v_call,j_call,d_call,cdr3_nt,cdr3_aa
NA,TRBV2,TRBJ2-3,TRBD1,TGTGCCAGCCTGGCTAGACAGGGGAGCTATACGCAGTATTTT,CASLARQGSYTQYF
NA,TRBV10-3,TRBJ2-1,NA,TGTGCCATCAGTGAAGTATCCTACAATGAGCAGTTCTTC,CAISEVSYNEQFF
NA,TRBV5-1,TRBJ2-1,NA,TGCGCCAGCAGCACTGAGGGTAGGTCGAACAATGAGCAGTTCTTC,CASSTEGRSNNEQFF
few,TRBV29-1,TRBJ1-1,NA,TGCAGCGTGCTAGGAAACACTGAAGCTTTCTTT,CSVLGNTEAFF
NA,TRBV6-1,TRBJ1-4,NA,TGTGCCAGCAGCCCCCGCTTAGGGGTGACCCCAAAGGCGTTTAATGAAAAACTGTTTTTT,CASSPRLGVTPKAFNEKLFF
NA,TRBV27,TRBJ2-2,TRBD1,TGTGCCAGCAGTTTTTGGGACAGGATTGTCATCGGGGAGCTGTTTTTT,CASSFWDRIVIGELFF
NA,TRBV5-1,TRBJ2-3,TRBD1,TGCGCCAGCAGATTACCGGGACAGCCGCGCGAAGATACGCAGTATTTT,CASRLPGQPREDTQYF
once,TRBV12-5,TRBJ2-3,TRBD2,TGTGCTAGTGGCCTAACATTAGCGGGGGCCCACACAGATACGCAGTATTTT,CASGLTLAGAHTDTQYF
NA,TRBV7-2,TRBJ2-7,NA,TGTGCCAGCAGCACCAATGCCCAGGGAATCTACGAGCAGTACTTC,CASSTNAQGIYEQYF
NA,TRBV12-3/TRBV12-4,TRBJ2-4,NA,TGTGCCAGCAGTTTAGAGACGTCTCGTACGTACTTC,CASSLETSRTYF
NA,TRBV15,TRBJ2-5,TRBD1,TGTGCCACCAGTACAGGGGGCGGGTGGAGAACCCAGTACTTC,CATSTGGGWRTQYF
NA,TRBV6-5,TRBJ2-1,TRBD2,TGTGCCAGCAGACTTCTAGCGGGAGGGAGGAATGAGCAGTTCTTC,CASRLLAGGRNEQFF
NA,TRBV9,TRBJ2-7,NA,TGTGCCAGCAGCGTAGTTATGGGGGACGAGCAGTACTTC,CASSVVMGDEQYF
NA,TRBV27,TRBJ2-7,TRBD1,TGTGCCAGCAGTTCCCGGGACAGAGTTAGGGAGCAGTACTTC,CASSSRDRVREQYF
NA,TRBV5-6,TRBJ2-7,NA,TGTGCCAGCAGCAGATCCCATAACTACAATGAGCAGTACTTC,CASSRSHNYNEQYF
NA,TRBV6-1,TRBJ1-6,NA,TGTGCCAGCAGTGCTGGGACACCGAATTATTCACCCCTCCACTTT,CASSAGTPNYSPLHF
NA,TRBV20-1,TRBJ1-2,NA,TGCAGTGCTTCGAGGGGGGTTATCTCGGGAGGCTACATCTTC,CSASRGVISGGYIF